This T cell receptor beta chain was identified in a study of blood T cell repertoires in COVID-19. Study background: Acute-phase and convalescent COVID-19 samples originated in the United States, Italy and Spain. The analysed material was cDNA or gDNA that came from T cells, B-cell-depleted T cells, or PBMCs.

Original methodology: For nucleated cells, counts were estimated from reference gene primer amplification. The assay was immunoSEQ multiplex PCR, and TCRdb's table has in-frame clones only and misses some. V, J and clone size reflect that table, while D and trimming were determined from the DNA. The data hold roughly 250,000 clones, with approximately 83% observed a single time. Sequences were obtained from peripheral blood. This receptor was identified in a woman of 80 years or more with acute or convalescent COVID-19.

The CDR3 loop is CASSRGLLIGYTF. The CDR3 DNA sequence: TGTGCCAGCAGCAGGGGGCTACTTATCGGCTACACCTTC. The chain combines TRBV28 with TRBJ1-2; 8 positions match TRBD1. The CDR3 consists of 13 residues. J gave up 8 bases and V 6 bases, and 8 bases lay outside the gene matches. CDR1 MDHEN and CDR2 SYDVKM come from the germline V gene.